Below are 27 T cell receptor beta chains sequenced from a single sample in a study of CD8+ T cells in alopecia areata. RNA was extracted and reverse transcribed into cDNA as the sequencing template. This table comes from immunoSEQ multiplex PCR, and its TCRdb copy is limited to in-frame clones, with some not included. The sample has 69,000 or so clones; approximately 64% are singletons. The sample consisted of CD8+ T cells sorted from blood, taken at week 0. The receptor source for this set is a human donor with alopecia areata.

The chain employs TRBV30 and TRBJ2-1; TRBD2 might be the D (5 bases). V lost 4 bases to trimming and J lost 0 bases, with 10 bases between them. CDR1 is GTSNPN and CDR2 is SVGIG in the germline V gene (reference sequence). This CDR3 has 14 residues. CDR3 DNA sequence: TGTGCCTGGATTGGACGGGACTCCTACAATGAGCAGTTCTTC. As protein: CAWIGRDSYNEQFF.

CDR3 protein: CASSGPSQSYEQYF. The DNA of the CDR3 is TGTGCCAGCAGTGGCCCCAGTCAGTCCTACGAGCAGTACTTC. The rearrangement uses TRBV2 and TRBJ2-7; no clear D. CDR1 is SNHLY and CDR2 is FYNNEI in the germline V gene. The CDR3 extends over 14 amino acids. V was trimmed by 4 bases and J by 1 base, leaving 11 bases between them.

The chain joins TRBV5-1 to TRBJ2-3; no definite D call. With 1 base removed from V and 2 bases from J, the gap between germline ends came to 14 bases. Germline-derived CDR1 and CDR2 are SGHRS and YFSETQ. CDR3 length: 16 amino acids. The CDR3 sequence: CASSLRSSPNTDTQYF. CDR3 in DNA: TGCGCCAGCAGCTTGAGATCTTCTCCTAACACAGATACGCAGTATTTT.

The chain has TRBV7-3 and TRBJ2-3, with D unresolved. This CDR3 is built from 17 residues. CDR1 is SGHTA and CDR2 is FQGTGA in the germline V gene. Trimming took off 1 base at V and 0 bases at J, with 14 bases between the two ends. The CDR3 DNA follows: TGTGCCAGCAGCTTAAGTGGTCACCCGTCTAGCACAGATACGCAGTATTTT. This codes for CASSLSGHPSSTDTQYF. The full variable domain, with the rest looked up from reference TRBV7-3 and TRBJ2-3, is GAGVSQTPSNKVTEKGKYVELRCDPISGHTALYWYRQSLGQGPEFLIYFQGTGAADDSGLPNDRFFAVRPEGSVSTLKIQRTERGDSAVYLCASSLSGHPSSTDTQYFGPGTRLTVL.

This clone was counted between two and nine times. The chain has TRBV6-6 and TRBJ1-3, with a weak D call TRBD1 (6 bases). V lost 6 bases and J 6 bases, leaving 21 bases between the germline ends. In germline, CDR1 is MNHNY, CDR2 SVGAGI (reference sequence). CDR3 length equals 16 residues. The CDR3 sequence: CASSPQAGTQENTIYF. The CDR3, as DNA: TGTGCCAGCAGCCCCCAGGCTGGGACACAGGAAAACACCATATATTTT.

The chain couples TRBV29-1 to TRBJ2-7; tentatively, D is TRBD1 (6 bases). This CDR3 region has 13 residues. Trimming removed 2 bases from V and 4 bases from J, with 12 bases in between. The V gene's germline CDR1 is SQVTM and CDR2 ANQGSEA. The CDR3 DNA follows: TGCAGCGTTGAACTGGACAGCCAGTACGAGCAGTACTTC. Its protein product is CSVELDSQYEQYF.

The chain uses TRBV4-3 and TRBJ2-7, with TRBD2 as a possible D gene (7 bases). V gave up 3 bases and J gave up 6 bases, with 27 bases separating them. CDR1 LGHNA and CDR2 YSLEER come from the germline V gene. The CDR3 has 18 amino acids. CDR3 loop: CASSHGGGHSRGVGEQYF. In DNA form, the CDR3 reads TGCGCCAGCAGCCATGGGGGGGGACACTCGCGGGGTGTCGGCGAGCAGTACTTC.

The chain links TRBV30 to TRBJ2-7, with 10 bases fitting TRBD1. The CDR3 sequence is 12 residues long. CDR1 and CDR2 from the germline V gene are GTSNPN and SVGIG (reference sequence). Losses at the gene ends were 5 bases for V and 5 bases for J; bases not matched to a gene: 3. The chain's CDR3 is CAWGQGDDEQYF. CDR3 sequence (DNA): TGTGCCTGGGGACAGGGGGACGACGAGCAGTACTTC.

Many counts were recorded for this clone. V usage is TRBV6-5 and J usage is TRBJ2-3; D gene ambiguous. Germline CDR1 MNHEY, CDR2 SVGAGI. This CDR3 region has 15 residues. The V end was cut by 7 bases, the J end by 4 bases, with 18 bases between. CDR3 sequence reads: CASKPQSPGADTQYF. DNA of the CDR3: TGTGCCAGCAAACCCCAGAGCCCCGGAGCAGATACGCAGTATTTT.

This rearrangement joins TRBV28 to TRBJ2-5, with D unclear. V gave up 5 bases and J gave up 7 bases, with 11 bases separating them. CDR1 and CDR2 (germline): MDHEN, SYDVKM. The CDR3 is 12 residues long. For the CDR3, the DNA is TGTGCCAGCAGTCCCGTAGTCAGGACCCAGTACTTC. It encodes CASSPVVRTQYF. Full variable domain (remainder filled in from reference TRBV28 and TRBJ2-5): DVKVTQSSRYLVKRTGEKVFLECVQDMDHENMFWYRQDPGLGLRLIYFSYDVKMKEKGDIPEGYSVSREKKERFSLILESASTNQTSMYLCASSPVVRTQYFGPGTRLLVL.

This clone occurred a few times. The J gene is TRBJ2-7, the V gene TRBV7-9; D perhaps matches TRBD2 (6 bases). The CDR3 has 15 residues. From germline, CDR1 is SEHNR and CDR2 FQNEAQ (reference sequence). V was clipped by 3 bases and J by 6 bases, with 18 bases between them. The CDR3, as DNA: TGTGCCAGCAGCTTCAGGGACTCCTATCATCGCGAGCAGTACTTC. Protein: CASSFRDSYHREQYF.

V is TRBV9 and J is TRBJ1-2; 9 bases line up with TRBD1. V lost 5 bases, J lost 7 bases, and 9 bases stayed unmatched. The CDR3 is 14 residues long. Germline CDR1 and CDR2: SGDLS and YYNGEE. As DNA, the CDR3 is TGTGCCAGCAGGCTCGGGACAGGGTTGACTGGCTACACCTTC. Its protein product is CASRLGTGLTGYTF. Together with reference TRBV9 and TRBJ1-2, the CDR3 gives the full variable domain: DSGVTQTPKHLITATGQRVTLRCSPRSGDLSVYWYQQSLDQGLQFLIQYYNGEERAKGNILERFSAQQFPDLHSELNLSSLELGDSALYFCASRLGTGLTGYTFGSGTRLTVV.

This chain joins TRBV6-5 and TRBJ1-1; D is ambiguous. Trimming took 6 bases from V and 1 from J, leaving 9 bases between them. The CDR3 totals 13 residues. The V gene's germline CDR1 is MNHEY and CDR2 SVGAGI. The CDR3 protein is CASRINTNTEAFF. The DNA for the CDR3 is TGTGCCAGCAGGATCAACACGAACACTGAAGCTTTCTTT.

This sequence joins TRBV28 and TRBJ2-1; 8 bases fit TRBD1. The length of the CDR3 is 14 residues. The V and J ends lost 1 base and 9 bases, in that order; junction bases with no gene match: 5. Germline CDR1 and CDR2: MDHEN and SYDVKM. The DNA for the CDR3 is TGTGCCAGCAGTTTATCCGGACAGGGCAGTGAGCAGTTCTTC. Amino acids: CASSLSGQGSEQFF.

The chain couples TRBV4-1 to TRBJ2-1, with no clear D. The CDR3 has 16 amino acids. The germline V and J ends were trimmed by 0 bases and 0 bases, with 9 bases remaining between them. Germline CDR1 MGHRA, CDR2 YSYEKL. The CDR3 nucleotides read TGCGCCAGCAGCCAAGATGTGGTAAGCTCCTACAATGAGCAGTTCTTC. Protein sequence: CASSQDVVSSYNEQFF.

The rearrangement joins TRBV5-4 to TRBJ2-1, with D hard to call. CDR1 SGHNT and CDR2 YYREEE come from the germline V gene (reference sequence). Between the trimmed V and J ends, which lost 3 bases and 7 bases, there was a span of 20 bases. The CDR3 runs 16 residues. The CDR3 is CASSSPDEVSGNEQFF. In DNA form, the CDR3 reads TGTGCCAGCAGCTCCCCTGATGAGGTGTCGGGTAATGAGCAGTTCTTC.

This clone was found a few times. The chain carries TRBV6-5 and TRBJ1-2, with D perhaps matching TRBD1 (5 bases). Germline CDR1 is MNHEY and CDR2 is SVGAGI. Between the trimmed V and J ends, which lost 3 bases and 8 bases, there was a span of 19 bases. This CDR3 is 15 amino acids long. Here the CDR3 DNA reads TGTGCCAGCAGTTATGAACGACGGGGGTCGAGAGGCTACACCTTC. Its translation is CASSYERRGSRGYTF.

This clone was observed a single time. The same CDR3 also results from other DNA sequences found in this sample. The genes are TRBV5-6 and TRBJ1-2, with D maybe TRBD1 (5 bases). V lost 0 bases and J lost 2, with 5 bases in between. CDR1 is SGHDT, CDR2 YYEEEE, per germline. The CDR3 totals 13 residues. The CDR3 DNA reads TGTGCCAGCAGCTTGGGGGGGAACTATGGCTACACCTTC. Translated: CASSLGGNYGYTF.

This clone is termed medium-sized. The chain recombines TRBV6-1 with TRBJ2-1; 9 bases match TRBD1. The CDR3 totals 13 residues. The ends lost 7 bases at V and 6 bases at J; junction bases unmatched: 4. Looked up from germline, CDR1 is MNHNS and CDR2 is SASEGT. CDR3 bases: TGTGCCAGCATGACAGGGGGAAGCAATGAGCAGTTCTTC. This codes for CASMTGGSNEQFF.

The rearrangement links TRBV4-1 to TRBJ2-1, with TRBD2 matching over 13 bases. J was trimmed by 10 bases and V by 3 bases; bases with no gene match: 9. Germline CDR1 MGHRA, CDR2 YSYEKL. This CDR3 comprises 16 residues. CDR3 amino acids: CASSQGTSGALGEQFF. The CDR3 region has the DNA TGCGCCAGCAGCCAGGGGACTAGCGGGGCCCTGGGAGAGCAGTTCTTC.

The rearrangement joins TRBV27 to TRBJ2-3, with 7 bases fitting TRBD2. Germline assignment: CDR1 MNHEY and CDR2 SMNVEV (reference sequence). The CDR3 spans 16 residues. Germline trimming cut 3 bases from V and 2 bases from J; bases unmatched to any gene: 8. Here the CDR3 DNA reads TGTGCCAGCAGTTTTGGCACTAGCGATTACACAGATACGCAGTATTTT. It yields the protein CASSFGTSDYTDTQYF.

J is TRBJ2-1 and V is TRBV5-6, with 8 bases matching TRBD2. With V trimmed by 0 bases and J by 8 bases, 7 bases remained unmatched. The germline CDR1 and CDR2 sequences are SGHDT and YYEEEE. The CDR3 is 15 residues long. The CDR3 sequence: CASSLEGLAIHEQFF. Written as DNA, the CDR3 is TGTGCCAGCAGCTTGGAAGGACTAGCAATCCATGAGCAGTTCTTC.

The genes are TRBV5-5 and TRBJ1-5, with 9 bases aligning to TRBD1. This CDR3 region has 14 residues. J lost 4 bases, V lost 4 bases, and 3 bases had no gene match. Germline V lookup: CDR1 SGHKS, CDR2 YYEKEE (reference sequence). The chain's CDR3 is CASSPGTGNQPQHF. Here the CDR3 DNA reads TGTGCCAGCAGCCCCGGGACAGGGAATCAGCCCCAGCATTTT.

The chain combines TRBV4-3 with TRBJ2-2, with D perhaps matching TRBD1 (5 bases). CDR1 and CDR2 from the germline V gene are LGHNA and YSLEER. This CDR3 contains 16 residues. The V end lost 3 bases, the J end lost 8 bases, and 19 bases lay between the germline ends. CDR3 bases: TGCGCCAGCAGCCAGGGCAGGGCCCTCCTCTCAGGGGAGCTGTTTTTT. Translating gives CASSQGRALLSGELFF.

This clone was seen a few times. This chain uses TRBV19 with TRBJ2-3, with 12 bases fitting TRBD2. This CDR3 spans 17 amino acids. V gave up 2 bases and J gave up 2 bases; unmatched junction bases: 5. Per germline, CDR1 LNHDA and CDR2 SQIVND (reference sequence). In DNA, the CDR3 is TGTGCCAGTAGTATATCCGGACTAGCGGGACTCACAGATACGCAGTATTTT. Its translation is CASSISGLAGLTDTQYF.

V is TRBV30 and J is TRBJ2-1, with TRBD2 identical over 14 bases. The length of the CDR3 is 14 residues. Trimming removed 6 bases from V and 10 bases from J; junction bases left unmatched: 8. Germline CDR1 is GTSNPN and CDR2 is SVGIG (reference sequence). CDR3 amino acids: CACQGGLAGEEQFF. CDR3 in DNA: TGTGCCTGTCAAGGGGGACTAGCGGGAGAAGAGCAGTTCTTC.

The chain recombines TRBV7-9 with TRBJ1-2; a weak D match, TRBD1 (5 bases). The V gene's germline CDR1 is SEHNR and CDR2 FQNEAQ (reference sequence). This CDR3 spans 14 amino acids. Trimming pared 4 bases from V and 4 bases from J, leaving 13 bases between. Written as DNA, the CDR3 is TGTGCCAGCAGCTCGGCAGGGTCTGCCTATGGCTACACCTTC. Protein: CASSSAGSAYGYTF.